This is a list of T cell receptor beta chains from one sample in a study of human T cells and chemical hapten exposure. TCRdb called the RACE reads again in MiXCR, with one record for every CDR3 protein. The repertoire includes roughly 100,000 distinct CDR3 sequences, 9.5% to 11% of them detected once, and around 3.6% sits in the top ten. The sequencing used whole blood, collected in connection with sensitization to the hapten diphenylcyclopropenone (DPC). The receptors derive from a woman between 40 and 55 years old with alopecia areata. Some clones in this sample may be carry-over from other donors' samples. Each CDR3 is given with its conserved first and last residue. Each record gives: clone size, V gene, D gene, J gene, CDR3 protein, CDR3 DNA. The D gene is left open where the match is weak. A clone size is listed for some rows: how often the clone was seen (once, few, many), or a class if it is expanded.

>-|TRBV20-1|-|TRBJ1-2
CSARSGGGYGYTF
TGCAGTGCTAGAAGCGGGGGCGGCTATGGCTACACCTTC
>many|TRBV7-9|-|TRBJ1-3
CASSGRMINTIYF
TGTGCCAGCAGCGGAAGGATGATAAACACCATATATTTT
>many|TRBV15|-|TRBJ2-1
CATHLSGYNEQFF
TGTGCCACGCACCTAAGCGGTTACAATGAGCAGTTCTTC
>many|TRBV3-2|-|TRBJ2-2
CASSPREGAPTGTGELFF
TGTGCCAGCAGCCCCCGGGAGGGTGCCCCTACGGGGACCGGGGAGCTGTTTTTT
>many|TRBV12-3/TRBV12-4|-|TRBJ2-7
CASKLTRLHF
TGTGCCAGCAAGCTGACAAGACTACACTTC
>many|TRBV20-1|TRBD2|TRBJ2-3
CSAISRAGGPDTQYF
TGCAGTGCTATTTCCCGGGCGGGGGGGCCAGATACGCAGTATTTT
>-|TRBV9|-|TRBJ1-2
CASSVEGTGYGYTF
TGTGCCAGCAGCGTAGAAGGGACGGGGTATGGCTACACCTTC
>many|TRBV25-1|-|TRBJ1-4
CASSGQQGEKLFF
TGTGCCAGCAGTGGGCAGCAGGGTGAAAAACTGTTTTTT
>few|TRBV18|TRBD1|TRBJ2-7
CASSPQGAMYEQYF
TGTGCCAGCTCACCACAGGGGGCGATGTACGAGCAGTACTTC
>few|TRBV7-2|TRBD2|TRBJ2-7
CASSLASQAGGGGQYF
TGTGCCAGCAGCCTAGCCTCTCAAGCGGGGGGTGGAGGGCAGTACTTC
>many|TRBV7-2|TRBD2|TRBJ2-7
CASTKTGTSGSYEQYF
TGTGCCAGCACCAAAACCGGGACTAGCGGCTCCTACGAGCAGTACTTC
>few|TRBV27|TRBD1|TRBJ1-4
CASSSSSTGVANEKLFF
TGTGCCAGCAGTTCCTCCTCGACAGGGGTTGCTAATGAAAAACTGTTTTTT
>-|TRBV29-1|-|TRBJ2-1
CSGEGSYNEQFF
TGCAGCGGAGAGGGTTCTTACAATGAGCAGTTCTTC
>many|TRBV7-9|-|TRBJ1-4
CASSLGQAGDEKLFF
TGTGCCAGCAGCTTAGGCCAGGCTGGTGACGAAAAACTGTTTTTT
>few|TRBV29-1|-|TRBJ1-1
CSVSRGRRDTEAFF
TGCAGCGTGTCTAGAGGCCGGCGGGACACTGAAGCTTTCTTT
>many|TRBV7-9|-|TRBJ2-7
CASSRDYEQYF
TGTGCCAGCAGCCGGGACTACGAGCAGTACTTC
>few|TRBV27|-|TRBJ2-1
CASSLYPVTYNEQFF
TGTGCCAGCAGTTTATACCCGGTTACCTACAATGAGCAGTTCTTC
>few|TRBV20-1|TRBD1|TRBJ1-1
CSARRDSPHTEAFF
TGCAGTGCTAGACGGGACAGCCCGCACACTGAAGCTTTCTTT
>few|TRBV20-1|-|TRBJ2-5
CSAPGQRGETQYF
TGCAGTGCCCCGGGTCAGAGAGGAGAGACCCAGTACTTC
>few|TRBV20-1|TRBD1|TRBJ1-1
CSSGQPRGMNTEAFF
TGCAGTTCGGGACAGCCTAGGGGAATGAACACTGAAGCTTTCTTT
>many|TRBV28|TRBD1|TRBJ1-1
CASKTGGNTEAFF
TGTGCCAGCAAGACAGGGGGGAACACTGAAGCTTTCTTT
>few|TRBV20-1|-|TRBJ2-1
CSARVSRSVNEQFF
TGCAGTGCTAGAGTTTCACGATCTGTCAATGAGCAGTTCTTC
>many|TRBV7-9|TRBD2|TRBJ2-3
CASRPGTGLAGVTDTQYF
TGTGCCAGCAGACCCGGGACCGGACTAGCGGGGGTCACAGATACGCAGTATTTT
>many|TRBV6-2/TRBV6-3|-|TRBJ2-3
CASIRDREGTQYF
TGTGCCAGCATTCGCGACAGGGAGGGTACGCAGTATTTT
>many|TRBV5-6|TRBD1|TRBJ1-6
CASSRAGQAYNSPLHF
TGTGCCAGCAGCCGGGCCGGACAGGCCTATAATTCACCCCTCCACTTT
>-|TRBV28|-|TRBJ1-5
CASSPGTIGQPQHF
TGTGCCAGCAGTCCCGGGACTATAGGGCAGCCCCAGCATTTT
>many|TRBV30|-|TRBJ1-2
CAWSVLGAYGYTF
TGTGCCTGGAGTGTACTAGGGGCCTATGGCTACACCTTC
>-|TRBV7-2|TRBD1|TRBJ2-7
CASRSDRGATYEQYF
TGTGCCAGCAGGTCTGACAGGGGGGCGACCTACGAGCAGTACTTC
>-|TRBV6-2/TRBV6-3|TRBD2|TRBJ2-1
CASSTSVAASYNEQFF
TGTGCCAGCAGTACTAGCGTCGCAGCCTCCTACAATGAGCAGTTCTTC
>-|TRBV28|-|TRBJ2-7
CASSPHVGSDEQYF
TGTGCCAGCAGTCCCCACGTCGGTTCGGACGAGCAGTACTTC
>few|TRBV6-6|-|TRBJ1-5
CASSYLGIASNQPQHF
TGTGCCAGCAGTTATTTAGGCATCGCCAGCAATCAGCCCCAGCATTTT
>few|TRBV11-2|-|TRBJ2-1
CASSLVWGSYNEQFF
TGTGCCAGCAGCTTAGTTTGGGGGTCCTACAATGAGCAGTTCTTC